These T cell receptor beta chains were read from a single sample in a study of cytotoxic CD8 clonotypes in ibrutinib-treated CLL. Assay: immunoSEQ multiplex PCR; the TCRdb copy retains only in-frame clones and omits some. The table includes fewer than 30,000 clones, around 75% detected once. The sample consisted of PBMCs, taken after 24 months of ibrutinib treatment. The receptor source for this set is a human donor with chronic lymphocytic leukemia. The CDR3 runs from the conserved cysteine through the conserved F or W. A D gene is named only where the DNA matches it firmly. Clone size is stated in some rows and not others, as once, few, many or a class when expanded.

>TRBJ1-2|TRBV6-1|NA|NA
TGTGCCAGCAGTTACGGGAGGGGCTACACCTTC
CASSYGRGYTF
>TRBJ2-1|TRBV7-9|NA|NA
TGTGCCAGCAGCTTGGTTGGTAGACCAGAGCAGTTCTTC
CASSLVGRPEQFF
>TRBJ1-6|TRBV18|NA|few
TGTGCCAGCTCACTTGGGCCAGGGGACAATTCACCCCTCCACTTT
CASSLGPGDNSPLHF
>TRBJ1-6|TRBV4-2|NA|NA
TGTGCCAGCAGCCAAGAGCAGACCTCCTATAATTCACCCCTCCACTTT
CASSQEQTSYNSPLHF
>TRBJ2-2|TRBV11-3|NA|NA
TGTGCCAGCAGCCCACAGGGTACCGGGGAGCTGTTTTTT
CASSPQGTGELFF
>TRBJ1-6|TRBV27|NA|few
TGTGCCAGCAGTTTAGGAATTAATTCACCCCTCCACTTT
CASSLGINSPLHF
>TRBJ2-5|TRBV11-3|TRBD1|NA
TGTGCCAGCAGCTCAGGGGGTCAATTAGAGACCCAGTACTTC
CASSSGGQLETQYF
>TRBJ1-4|TRBV15|NA|few
TGTGCCACCAGCAGAGATCCCAGGGGAAACGAAAAACTGTTTTTT
CATSRDPRGNEKLFF
>TRBJ2-5|TRBV5-1|NA|NA
TGCGCCAGCAGCTTCGCTTCCCCAGAGACCCAGTACTTC
CASSFASPETQYF
>TRBJ2-3|TRBV29-1|NA|NA
TGCAGCGTGGCCCTGGTTCAGGGAGATACGCAGTATTTT
CSVALVQGDTQYF
>TRBJ2-1|TRBV12-5|NA|NA
TGTGCTAGTGGTTTCTCTACCCATGAGCAGTTCTTC
CASGFSTHEQFF
>TRBJ1-2|TRBV2|NA|NA
TGTGCCAGCAGTGGCGGCGGCTACACCTTC
CASSGGGYTF
>TRBJ2-2|TRBV18|NA|NA
TGTGCCAGCTCACCACCGCAGGGGATGCAGAGTAGCTCCGGGGAGCTGTTTTTT
CASSPPQGMQSSSGELFF
>TRBJ2-3|TRBV5-1|NA|NA
TGCGCCAGCACCTTTAGTCCAGGACAAGGCACAGATACGCAGTATTTT
CASTFSPGQGTDTQYF
>TRBJ1-2|TRBV5-6|TRBD1|NA
TGTGCCAGCAGCTTGGGGGACAGGGCGGGCTATGGCTACACCTTC
CASSLGDRAGYGYTF
>TRBJ2-7|TRBV19|TRBD2|NA
TGTGCCAGTAGTACACCTCGGACTAGCGGGACCTACGAGCAGTACTTC
CASSTPRTSGTYEQYF
>TRBJ1-5|TRBV20-1|NA|NA
TGCAGTGTCGGCCAGCCGTGGCCCCAGCATTTT
CSVGQPWPQHF
>TRBJ1-2|TRBV9|NA|NA
TGTGCCAGCAGCGTATTGGGTACGGGGAACTATGGCTACACCTTC
CASSVLGTGNYGYTF
>TRBJ1-2|TRBV2|NA|NA
TGTGCCAGCACTCGGGGAGGGCTCAACTATGGCTACACCTTC
CASTRGGLNYGYTF
>TRBJ2-7|TRBV9|TRBD1|NA
TGTGCCAGCAGCCCCCAGGGGGCCTCCTACGAGCAGTACTTC
CASSPQGASYEQYF
>TRBJ2-3|TRBV19|NA|once
TGTGCCAGTAACGATCAGGGTGGCACAGATACGCAGTATTTT
CASNDQGGTDTQYF
>TRBJ1-2|TRBV19|NA|NA
TGTGCCAGTAGTGAAACCGGGACCTCGGGCTATGGCTACACCTTC
CASSETGTSGYGYTF
>TRBJ1-1|TRBV10-1|NA|NA
TGCGCCAGCAGTGGATCAGGGATCTCTGAAGCTTTCTTT
CASSGSGISEAFF
>TRBJ1-2|TRBV21-1|NA|NA
TGTGCCAGCAGCAAAGTGCGGCGGATCTATGGCTACACCTTC
CASSKVRRIYGYTF
>TRBJ1-1|TRBV19|NA|NA
TGTGCCAGTAGTATATTAAGAGCCACTGAAGCTTTCTTT
CASSILRATEAFF
>TRBJ2-3|TRBV29-1|NA|NA
TGCAGCGTTAATCAGGGGGGCGCAGATACGCAGTATTTT
CSVNQGGADTQYF
>TRBJ2-6|TRBV12-5|NA|once
TGTGCTAGTGGTTTGCAGGCAGGGTCCGGGGCCAACGTCCTGACTTTC
CASGLQAGSGANVLTF
>TRBJ1-4|TRBV5-5|NA|once
TGTGCCAGCAGCTCCACATACCAGGCAACTAATGAAAAACTGTTTTTT
CASSSTYQATNEKLFF
>TRBJ1-1|TRBV18|NA|NA
TGTGCCAGCTCCCCCTCCGGGGCCAACACTGAAGCTTTCTTT
CASSPSGANTEAFF
>TRBJ2-1|TRBV7-6|NA|few
TGTGCCAGCAGCTTTCAGGGCAATGAGCAGTTCTTC
CASSFQGNEQFF
>TRBJ2-1|TRBV2|NA|NA
TGTGCCAGCAGGGAGGGGGGGTACAATGAGCAGTTCTTC
CASREGGYNEQFF
>TRBJ1-3|TRBV7-6|TRBD1|NA
TGTGCCAGCAGCTTAAGGCGGACAGGGAGCGTTGGAAACACCATATATTTT
CASSLRRTGSVGNTIYF
>TRBJ1-1|TRBV2|NA|NA
TGTGCCAGCAGTGATGGAGGACTTGAAGCTTTCTTT
CASSDGGLEAFF
>TRBJ2-5|TRBV5-6|TRBD2|few
TGTGCCAGCCTTCCTGGACTAGCGGGGTTTAGTACCCAGTACTTC
CASLPGLAGFSTQYF
>TRBJ2-3|TRBV18|TRBD1|NA
TGTGCCAGCTCACCTTCGGGACAGGGGGCATCAGATACGCAGTATTTT
CASSPSGQGASDTQYF
>TRBJ2-7|TRBV18|NA|NA
TGTGCCAGCTCACCAGAACCGTTCTACGAGCAGTACTTC
CASSPEPFYEQYF
>TRBJ1-5|TRBV19|NA|NA
TGTGCCAGTACCCCCGAGCGAGGGCTCTACTCCAATCAGCCCCAGCATTTT
CASTPERGLYSNQPQHF
>TRBJ2-7|TRBV5-6|TRBD1|NA
TGTGCCAGCAGCTTGGGACAGGGGAGCTCCTACGAGCAGTACTTC
CASSLGQGSSYEQYF
>TRBJ1-2|TRBV7-9|TRBD1|NA
TGTGCCAGCAGCTTGGACAGGTACTATGGCTACACCTTC
CASSLDRYYGYTF
>TRBJ2-3|TRBV11-2|NA|NA
TGTGCCAGCATCGGGGGCCTACACCCACAAGATACGCAGTATTTT
CASIGGLHPQDTQYF
>TRBJ1-2|TRBV27|TRBD1|NA
TGTGCCAGCAGTTTCGCGCAGGGGGGAGGCTACACCTTC
CASSFAQGGGYTF
>TRBJ2-3|TRBV7-9|NA|NA
TGTGCCAGCACAACCCAGCTTAGGACGATTAACACAGATACGCAGTATTTT
CASTTQLRTINTDTQYF
>TRBJ2-5|TRBV15|TRBD2|NA
TGTGCCACCAGCAGAGACTCGACTAGCGGGGGTCGGGAGACCCAGTACTTC
CATSRDSTSGGRETQYF
>TRBJ2-1|TRBV11-3|NA|NA
TGTGCCAGCAGCCGCCGGGGGGCGGCCTACAATGAGCAGTTCTTC
CASSRRGAAYNEQFF
>TRBJ1-2|TRBV25-1|TRBD1|NA
TGTGCCAGCAGTGATATCAGGAGGGGGCTTAACTATGGCTACACCTTC
CASSDIRRGLNYGYTF
>TRBJ1-5|TRBV2|NA|NA
TGTGCCAGCAGAGGACAGTTGAATCAGCCCCAGCATTTT
CASRGQLNQPQHF
>TRBJ2-7|TRBV18|NA|NA
TGTGCCAGCTCCCCTAAAGACAGCTACGAGCAGTACTTC
CASSPKDSYEQYF